The sequence of this TCR beta chain was determined in a study of T cell changes during pregnancy in multiple sclerosis. CDR1 and CDR2 (germline): SGHTA, FQGNSA. V dropped 1 base and J dropped 6; count of bases not matched to a gene: 11. The CDR3 length is 16 residues. Clones were read by immunoSEQ multiplex PCR, and TCRdb kept only the in-frame ones, dropping some. In the table there are about 80,000 clones, roughly 91% of which are singletons. This clone was seen only once. The TCR was taken from a female donor in good health, enrolled as a control in a pregnancy study. This chain links TRBV7-2 with TRBJ1-2; 7 bases match TRBD1. The sequences come from peripheral blood, collected after pregnancy. DNA for the CDR3: TGTGCCAGCAGCTTAGGGACAGGAGGGGACGTAGATGGCTACACCTTC. Translated: CASSLGTGGDVDGYTF.